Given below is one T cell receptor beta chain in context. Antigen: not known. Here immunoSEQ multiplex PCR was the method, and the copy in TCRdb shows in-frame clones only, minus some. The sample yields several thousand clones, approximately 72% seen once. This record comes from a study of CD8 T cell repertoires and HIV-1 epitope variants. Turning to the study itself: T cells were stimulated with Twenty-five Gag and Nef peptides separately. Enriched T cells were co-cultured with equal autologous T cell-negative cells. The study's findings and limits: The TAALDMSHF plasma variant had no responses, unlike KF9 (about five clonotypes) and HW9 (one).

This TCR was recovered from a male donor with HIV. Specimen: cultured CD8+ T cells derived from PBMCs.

CDR3 DNA: TGTGCCAGCACCTATAGCGGGGGGGCCAATGAGCAGTTCTTC. Protein sequence: CASTYSGGANEQFF. The chain has TRBV5-6 and TRBJ2-1; TRBD2 matches at 11 bases. This CDR3 comprises 14 residues. The V and J ends lost 6 bases and 6 bases, in that order; junction bases with no gene match: 5. CDR1 is SGHDT, CDR2 YYEEEE, per germline.